This TCR beta chain was found in a study of shared clonotypes between healthy human individuals (dated by TCRdb to 2020 to 2021). Concerning the study at large: The cohort included a few men and a couple of women between 18 and 49 years of age. Per donor, leukapheresis produced somewhere between about 0.94 and 9 billion PBMCs. To increase sequencing depth and limit assay-specific biases, different laboratories used diverse techniques to prepare libraries and sequence TCR repertoires. To estimate repertoire size and how much clonotype sharing occurs between individuals, the study deeply sequenced the blood TCR repertoires of roughly 5 healthy adults. For each donor, three plates each were used for CD4 naive and CD4 memory, two plates were used for CD8 naive, and one plate was used for CD8 memory.

Beyond this particular receptor, the publication reports: Pairwise subsampling indicated that sequencing depth was expected to affect the degree of clonotype sharing among donors. Larger estimated clonotype richness was generally found for naive subsets than for memory subsets. Because the study included a small number of donors, the genetic and exposure-history diversity represented was limited. Sampling was restricted to blood, and TCR repertoires in tissues likely differ from the TCR repertoires found in blood. About 5% of naive CD4, 3.5% of naive CD8, 2.3% of memory CD4, and about 0.4% of memory CD8 clonotypes were shared across several donors. Clonotypes shared by all four sorted-subset donors showed higher generation probabilities than non-shared clonotypes. Even with the large sequencing depth, rarefaction of the sorted-subset datasets indicated that sequencing was incomplete.

Using the deep immunoSEQ assay, TCR CDR3 regions were amplified from genomic DNA by multiplex PCR. Extracted genomic DNA from each cell subset was distributed evenly across all wells of several immunoSEQ 96-well plates, and each plate was treated as a replicate. For sorted subsets, roughly 0.2 ug genomic DNA, equal to 30,000 to 35,000 T cell genomes, was loaded into each replicate PCR. Purified libraries were quantified with a Qubit 3.0 fluorometer, sized on a Bioanalyzer 2100, and re-quantified with the KAPA Library Quantification kit. Each immunoSEQ 96-well plate was sequenced on its own single-read 150-cycle Illumina NextSeq 550 flow cell. From the authors' description of their analysis: Because the immunoSEQ output held only junctional sequences and lacked quality scores, the filtering could not match the filtering applied to full-length reads. To assign V/J genes and CDR3, sequences were annotated against IMGT germline references using PyIR, a Python wrapper for IgBLAST v1.9. Any read was removed if the V/J assignment was weak (E-value above 1e-6), the CDR3 was missing, or the read contained stop codons, out-of-frame junctions, or ambiguous translated residues. A V3J clonotype was defined by an identical inferred V gene, J gene, and CDR3 amino acid sequence. The percentage overlap between two repertoires was calculated by dividing the number of shared unique clonotypes by the size of the smaller repertoire. Repertoire richness was assessed with RTK rarefaction, the Chao1 estimator, and Recon v2.1 estimates of unobserved clonotypes. OLGA was used to compute generation probabilities for all TCRbeta clonotypes that the gDNA method yielded from several donors. In TCRdb, the immuneACCESS table is reduced to in-frame sequences with V and J assigned. These tables do not hold every clone; where another copy was compared, an unresolved V gene accounts for under half, and the others remain unexplained. The V and J calls and clone size were taken over from that table, and D and trimming were inferred from the DNA. The sample yields around 1.5 million clones; under 99% were counted once. Approximately 0.45% of the sample comes from the top ten.

The donors were healthy, HIV-negative adults who had no recently reported acute infections or vaccinations. Only Caucasian adults living in Nashville, Tennessee, USA were represented among the donors. CD4+ T cells were enriched through magnetic negative selection, after which naive cells were positively selected on CD45RA and the remaining negative fraction served as the memory subset. Blood was collected by leukapheresis, and PBMCs were isolated by Ficoll-Histopaque density gradient centrifugation and then cryopreserved in liquid nitrogen vapor phase. Analytical flow cytometry was used to check the purity and quantity of each magnetically sorted T cell population. Each sorted fraction had its genomic DNA isolated and then quantified by UV absorbance on a Nanodrop 2000c. Taken from the germline V gene, the CDR1 and CDR2 loops are SGHRS and YFSETQ. From cysteine to phenylalanine, the CDR3 is 15 amino acids long. The retained sequence is limited to the CDR3, 45 bases, with the frame set at the first base. Clipping removes 4 bases from V and 4 bases from J, with 3 as the unmatched junction base count.

As to this clone: Its antigen is unknown. The record has no base qualities; no much larger clone is one base away.

The sequence was obtained from a man aged 30-40 years in good health. The rearrangement combines TRBV5-1 with TRBJ2-5; 14 central bases correspond to TRBD2. The material sequenced was naive CD4+ T cells sorted from blood. Interpreted using the paper, the cell subset or site label stands for: CD45RA+ positively selected. The DNA sequence is TGCGCCAGCAGCACCGGACTAGCGGGAGGAGAGACCCAGTACTTC. Its protein product is CASSTGLAGGETQYF.